This T cell receptor (beta chain) was documented in a study of cytomegalovirus exposure and HLA in healthy donors. Whole-study results and caveats: Later analysis suggested links between common viral pathogens and several top significant clusters.

Trimming cost V 0 bases and J 0 bases; bases outside gene matches: 4. The CDR3 runs to 16 residues. Germline CDR1 and CDR2: SGDLS and YYNGEE. PCR primers comprised 60 Vbeta and 13 Jbeta primers. Sequencing was performed with immunoSEQ multiplex PCR; in TCRdb, only in-frame clones are kept and a portion is missing. The table lists roughly 150,000 clones, over 65% of them singletons, with 10% to 15% in the top ten. About this clone itself: What it binds is not known.

The receptor comes from a man aged 35 to 55 in good health and CMV-seropositive. The chain couples TRBV9 to TRBJ2-3, with TRBD2 identical over 7 bases. The material sequenced was PBMCs. CDR3 loop: CASSVDASGSTDTQYF. Here the CDR3 DNA reads TGTGCCAGCAGCGTAGACGCTAGCGGCAGCACAGATACGCAGTATTTT.